The 22 T cell receptor beta chains below come from one sample, sequenced in a study of beta chain features in type 1 diabetes. Overall study findings and caveats: Shorter TCRB CDR3s, moderately but significantly so, were found in Type 1 diabetes patients in all four CD4+ subsets.

No antigen has been assigned to these receptors. Sequencing targeted expressed TCRB transcripts, as all isolated RNA had been reverse transcribed. Profiled with immunoSEQ multiplex PCR; TCRdb holds only in-frame clones, not every one. Seen here are 140,000 to 150,000 clones, 10% to 15% observed once, and the top ten hold under 1.5%. Sequencing was performed on central memory CD4+ T cells from blood. Receptor source: a man younger than 35 with type 1 diabetes.

The chain joins TRBV30 to TRBJ2-5; possibly TRBD1 for D (6 bases). Germline values: CDR1 GTSNPN, CDR2 SVGIG (reference sequence). CDR3 length: 15 residues. Trimming removed 0 bases at V and 5 bases at J, with 16 bases between. In DNA form, the CDR3 reads TGTGCCTGGAGTGTATGGGACATGAGATTGGAGACCCAGTACTTC. It encodes CAWSVWDMRLETQYF.

This clone was observed once. The V and J genes are TRBV10-1 and TRBJ1-6, with TRBD1 identical over 9 bases. The CDR3 is 15 residues long. After removal of 6 bases from V and 8 bases from J, the junction contained 8 bases not matched to a gene. Per the germline V gene, CDR1 is WNHNN and CDR2 is SYGVQD (reference sequence). DNA of the CDR3: TGCGCCAGCAGCGCCGGGACAGGGACAGATTCACCCCTCCACTTT. Translating it yields CASSAGTGTDSPLHF.

As concerns this clone: The same CDR3 is also encoded by other DNA sequences in this sample. The CDR3 sequence: CASRPTQGTEAFF. DNA of the CDR3: TGCGCCAGCAGACCAACCCAGGGCACTGAAGCTTTCTTT. The chain has TRBV10-2 and TRBJ1-1, with D perhaps matching TRBD1 (5 bases). Trimming stripped 6 bases from V and 4 bases from J, with 12 bases between. The CDR3 is 13 residues long. Germline assignment: CDR1 WSHSY and CDR2 SAAADI.

The chain is built from TRBV11-3 and TRBJ2-1; TRBD1 agrees at 8 bases. Trimming removed 5 bases from V and 6 bases from J; junction bases left unmatched: 9. The CDR3 covers 15 residues. Germline V gives CDR1 SGHNT, CDR2 YENEEA. CDR3 sequence: CASSPLETGGNEQFF. Here the CDR3 DNA reads TGTGCCAGCAGCCCACTAGAAACAGGGGGCAATGAGCAGTTCTTC. Full variable domain (rest looked up from reference TRBV11-3 and TRBJ2-1): EAGVVQSPRYKIIEKKQPVAFWCNPISGHNTLYWYLQNLGQGPELLIRYENEEAVDDSQLPKDRFSAERLKGVDSTLKIQPAELGDSAVYLCASSPLETGGNEQFFGPGTRLTVL.

This chain uses TRBV18 with TRBJ2-1; the D call may be TRBD1 or TRBD2 (6 bases each). V lost 0 bases to trimming and J lost 3 bases, with 12 bases between them. CDR1 is KGHSH, CDR2 LQKENI, per germline. The CDR3 covers 16 residues. CDR3 in amino acids: CASSPPKQGGYNEQFF. In DNA, the CDR3 is TGTGCCAGCTCACCACCTAAACAGGGAGGCTACAATGAGCAGTTCTTC.

The chain combines TRBV7-2 with TRBJ2-1; 10 bases fit TRBD2. V shed 7 bases, J shed 12 bases, and the junction held 9 bases outside the gene matches. Germline V lookup: CDR1 SGHTA, CDR2 FQGNSA. CDR3 size: 13 residues. CDR3 region: CASNPLAGVRQFF. The CDR3 nucleotides read TGTGCCAGCAACCCTCTAGCGGGGGTAAGGCAGTTCTTC.

The J gene is TRBJ2-3, the V gene TRBV2, with D tentatively TRBD1 or TRBD2 (5 bases each). Trimming took off 8 bases at V and 5 bases at J, with 23 bases between the two ends. The germline V gene has CDR1 SNHLY and CDR2 FYNNEI. The CDR3 totals 16 residues. CDR3: CASHRSRDGDRDTQYF. The CDR3 nucleotides are TGTGCCAGCCACCGCAGTCGGGACGGAGATCGAGATACGCAGTATTTT.

This clone occurred a few times. This chain joins TRBV5-1 and TRBJ2-6, with D hard to call. The CDR3 contains 17 residues. Trimming took 1 base from V and 1 from J, leaving 12 bases between them. The V gene's germline CDR1 is SGHRS and CDR2 YFSETQ. The CDR3: CASSLNIWMSGANVLTF. CDR3 bases: TGCGCCAGCAGCTTGAATATATGGATGTCTGGGGCCAACGTCCTGACTTTC.

This clone was seen a handful of times. V gene TRBV5-6 combines with J gene TRBJ1-1; D remains unclear. This CDR3 is 12 amino acids long. The germline gives CDR1 SGHDT, CDR2 YYEEEE. V was cut by 2 bases and J by 5 bases, with 7 bases left in between. Here the CDR3 DNA reads TGTGCCAGCAGCTTCCTGGGGACTGAAGCTTTCTTT. This encodes CASSFLGTEAFF.

Written as DNA, the CDR3 is TGCGCCAGCAGCTCCCGGCGGAGGATCGATGAGCAGTTCTTC. This gives the protein CASSSRRRIDEQFF. The V gene is TRBV5-1, the J gene TRBJ2-1; D possibly corresponds to TRBD2 (5 bases). This CDR3 region has 14 residues. Germline V gives CDR1 SGHRS, CDR2 YFSETQ. V lost 3 bases, J lost 8 bases, and 15 bases lay in between.

The J gene is TRBJ1-2, the V gene TRBV25-1; TRBD1 might be the D (5 bases). Trimming cost V 4 bases and J 6 bases, with 15 bases left between them. The germline gives CDR1 MGHDK, CDR2 SYGVNS. The CDR3 length is 14 residues. The CDR3 loop reads CASSVPGTVNGYTF. CDR3 in DNA: TGTGCCAGCAGTGTACCCGGGACCGTGAATGGCTACACCTTC.

This clone was recorded a few times. CDR3 region: CASSQGLEHTF. The DNA of the CDR3 is TGTGCCAGCAGCCAAGGGTTGGAACACACCTTC. The rearrangement joins TRBV4-2 to TRBJ1-2; D unclear. The germline V and J ends were trimmed by 1 base and 12 bases, with 9 bases remaining between them. CDR3 length equals 11 residues. The germline V gene has CDR1 LGHNA and CDR2 YNFKEQ.

This clone was counted a few times. J is TRBJ1-3 and V is TRBV7-8; tentatively, D is TRBD1 (6 bases). Deletions cut 6 bases from V and 4 bases from J, with 13 bases between. Germline CDR1 reads SGHVS; CDR2 reads FQNEAQ. The CDR3 spans 14 residues. The CDR3 here is CASRPQGYGNTIYF. As DNA, the CDR3 is TGTGCCAGCAGACCCCAGGGGTACGGAAACACCATATATTTT.

V usage is TRBV18 and J usage is TRBJ1-1; 8 positions match TRBD1. The CDR3 has 17 amino acids. Germline assignment: CDR1 KGHSH and CDR2 LQKENI. Trimming took 7 bases from V and 4 from J; bases not matched to a gene: 17. The DNA for the CDR3 is TGTGCCAGCTTACCCCCGTCAAAAGGACAGGGTGGCACTGAAGCTTTCTTT. Its protein product is CASLPPSKGQGGTEAFF.

This clone was observed at least ten times. This sample also contains other DNA sequences that code for the same CDR3. V is TRBV18 and J is TRBJ1-1; TRBD1 aligns across 7 bases. Germline CDR1 is KGHSH and CDR2 is LQKENI. The CDR3 consists of 14 residues. Germline trimming cut 3 bases from V and 5 bases from J; bases unmatched to any gene: 6. The CDR3 region is CASSPNRGGTEAFF. CDR3 DNA: TGTGCCAGCTCACCCAACAGGGGTGGGACTGAAGCTTTCTTT.

In its sample, this clone was seen a few times. The chain recombines TRBV4-1 with TRBJ2-3, with D hard to call. Trimming took off 2 bases at V and 0 bases at J, with 15 bases between the two ends. Germline assignment: CDR1 MGHRA and CDR2 YSYEKL. The CDR3 extends over 17 amino acids. The CDR3 loop is CASSQIVGRISTDTQYF. DNA of the CDR3: TGCGCCAGCAGCCAAATTGTAGGACGGATAAGCACAGATACGCAGTATTTT.

The V gene is TRBV18, the J gene TRBJ1-1; the match to TRBD1 covers 9 bases. CDR1 is KGHSH, CDR2 LQKENI, per germline. The trim removed 6 bases at V and 10 bases at J, leaving 3 bases unmatched. The length of the CDR3 is 11 residues. The CDR3 loop is CASSEGQGAFF. In nucleotides, the CDR3 is TGTGCCAGCTCTGAGGGACAGGGAGCTTTCTTT.

This chain uses TRBV28 with TRBJ2-1; maybe TRBD2 (5 bases). The V gene lost 7 bases and the J gene lost 1 base, with 11 bases spanning the gap. The CDR3 covers 14 residues. Germline loops: CDR1 MDHEN, CDR2 SYDVKM. The CDR3 DNA is TGTGCCAGCAACTTAGCGAGATCCTACAATGAGCAGTTCTTC. This gives the protein CASNLARSYNEQFF.

This clone was counted only a few times. Here the CDR3 DNA reads TGTGCCAGCAGAGGGACAGGGACAGATACGCAGTATTTT. It translates to CASRGTGTDTQYF. The chain is built from TRBV7-9 and TRBJ2-3, with TRBD1 matching over 9 bases. Germline lookup yields CDR1 SEHNR and CDR2 FQNEAQ (reference sequence). Germline trimming cut 6 bases from V and 3 bases from J; bases unmatched to any gene: 1. The CDR3 has 13 residues.

This clone was detected a few times. The chain is built from TRBV7-6 and TRBJ2-3; the D gene is possibly TRBD2 (6 bases). V was shortened by 7 bases and J by 5 bases, with 19 bases between the two germline ends. Germline V gene lookup returns CDR1 SGHVS and CDR2 FNYEAQ. The CDR3 length is 15 residues. The CDR3 sequence is CASTSPRAGGDTQYF. The CDR3 nucleotides read TGTGCCAGCACCTCCCCGAGAGCGGGTGGAGATACGCAGTATTTT.

This chain uses TRBV7-9 with TRBJ1-4, with D unclear. The V gene lost 2 bases and the J gene lost 4 bases, with 8 bases spanning the gap. Germline-derived CDR1 and CDR2 are SEHNR and FQNEAQ (reference sequence). The CDR3 extends over 14 amino acids. The CDR3 is CASSLTDGNEKLFF. CDR3 sequence (DNA): TGTGCCAGCAGCTTAACAGACGGTAATGAAAAACTGTTTTTT.

A few counts support this clone. The V call is TRBV29-1, the J call TRBJ2-3; 7 positions agree with TRBD2. V was clipped by 3 bases and J by 1 base; unmatched bases: 10. The CDR3 is 16 amino acids. Germline V gene sequence: CDR1 SQVTM, CDR2 ANQGSEA. The CDR3 protein is CSVDSPGLAGTDTQYF. The DNA of the CDR3 is TGCAGCGTTGATTCCCCGGGCCTAGCGGGCACAGATACGCAGTATTTT.